Below are 15 T cell receptor beta chains sequenced from a single sample in a study of blood T cell repertoires in COVID-19. Method: immunoSEQ multiplex PCR; TCRdb's copy keeps in-frame clones and lacks some. The profile shows about 150,000 clones, about 79% of them singletons. The specimen was peripheral blood. The receptors were gathered from a woman aged 55-70 years with acute or convalescent COVID-19.

This rearrangement joins TRBV19 to TRBJ1-6, with 7 bases lining up with TRBD1. The junction had 5 bases not matched to a gene; V was cut back by 7 bases and J by 8 bases. The germline V gene encodes CDR1 LNHDA and CDR2 SQIVND (reference sequence). This CDR3 is built from 13 residues. The CDR3 DNA sequence: TGTGCCAGTAACGACAGGGCGCATTCACCCCTCCACTTT. The encoded protein is CASNDRAHSPLHF.

This clone was recorded once. V and J are TRBV7-9 and TRBJ2-2; 8 bases match TRBD2. CDR1 is SEHNR and CDR2 is FQNEAQ in the germline V gene (reference sequence). The CDR3 length is 14 residues. With 7 bases clipped from V and 4 bases from J, the junction kept 5 bases outside the gene matches. Written as DNA, the CDR3 is TGTGCCAGCATCGGACTAGCTCTCACCGGGGAGCTGTTTTTT. Translating gives CASIGLALTGELFF.

The V and J genes are TRBV6-1 and TRBJ1-5, with TRBD1 matching over 8 bases. CDR1 and CDR2 from the germline V gene are MNHNS and SASEGT. V was pared by 3 bases and J by 2 bases, with 9 bases of the junction left unmatched. This CDR3 contains 17 residues. The CDR3 spells CASSELPGGAGNQPQHF. CDR3 DNA sequence: TGTGCCAGCAGTGAGCTTCCAGGGGGCGCCGGCAATCAGCCCCAGCATTTT.

The chain couples TRBV30 to TRBJ1-5; perhaps TRBD1 as D (5 bases). Germline CDR1 GTSNPN, CDR2 SVGIG (reference sequence). The length of the CDR3 is 15 residues. The V gene lost 0 bases and the J gene lost 5 bases, with 14 bases spanning the gap. Written as DNA, the CDR3 is TGTGCCTGGAGTGTACGGGAGGGGCTCTATCAGCCCCAGCATTTT. Its translation is CAWSVREGLYQPQHF.

V and J are TRBV19 and TRBJ1-4, with TRBD1 matching 10 bases. Germline CDR1 is LNHDA and CDR2 is SQIVND (reference sequence). This CDR3 is 15 amino acids long. The V segment lost 3 bases and the J segment 5 bases; nucleotides outside the gene matches: 3. CDR3 amino acids: CASSIRTGGNEKLFF. Written as DNA, the CDR3 is TGTGCCAGTAGTATCCGGACAGGGGGGAATGAAAAACTGTTTTTT.

The genes are TRBV3-1 (or the pseudogene TRBV3-2) and TRBJ1-1, with D tentatively TRBD1 (5 bases). Germline V gives CDR1 LGHDT, CDR2 YNNKEL (reference sequence). The CDR3 extends over 16 amino acids. V was clipped by 4 bases and J by 0 bases, with 15 bases between them. The CDR3 spells CASSPTRQFMNTEAFF. The CDR3 DNA is TGTGCCAGCAGCCCGACCCGACAGTTTATGAACACTGAAGCTTTCTTT.

The chain couples TRBV18 to TRBJ1-1, with a tentative D call TRBD1 (6 bases). The V gene lost 5 bases and the J gene lost 1 base, with 8 bases spanning the gap. CDR1 KGHSH and CDR2 LQKENI come from the germline V gene. The CDR3 covers 13 residues. The CDR3 spells CASSTDRNTEAFF. CDR3 coding DNA: TGTGCCAGCTCAACGGACAGGAACACTGAAGCTTTCTTT. Filled out from reference TRBV18 and TRBJ1-1, the complete variable domain reads NAGVMQNPRHLVRRRGQEARLRCSPMKGHSHVYWYRQLPEEGLKFMVYLQKENIIDESGMPKERFSAEFPKEGPSILRIQQVVRGDSAAYFCASSTDRNTEAFFGQGTRLTVV.

The rearrangement joins TRBV11-2 to TRBJ1-1; perhaps TRBD1 as D (5 bases). CDR1 is SGHAT, CDR2 FQNNGV, per germline. The length of the CDR3 is 14 residues. Trimming took 0 bases from V and 2 from J, leaving 7 bases between them. CDR3 residues: CASSLEGHNTEAFF. For the CDR3, the DNA is TGTGCCAGCAGCTTAGAAGGACACAACACTGAAGCTTTCTTT.

The rearrangement links TRBV18 to TRBJ1-5; perhaps TRBD1 as D (5 bases). CDR1 KGHSH and CDR2 LQKENI come from the germline V gene. With 6 bases removed from V and 0 bases from J, the gap between germline ends came to 9 bases. This CDR3 region has 14 residues. The CDR3 bases are TGTGCCAGCTCCCAGGGTTTTAGCAATCAGCCCCAGCATTTT. Encoded protein: CASSQGFSNQPQHF.

The genes are TRBV2 and TRBJ2-5; 8 bases align to TRBD1. The germline V gene encodes CDR1 SNHLY and CDR2 FYNNEI. CDR3 size: 16 residues. The junction had 11 bases not matched to a gene; V was cut back by 4 bases and J by 4 bases. CDR3 sequence: CASSVDRVGTRETQYF. The CDR3 nucleotides are TGTGCCAGCAGTGTGGACAGGGTAGGAACACGAGAGACCCAGTACTTC.

The chain links TRBV14 to TRBJ1-2; TRBD1 agrees at 7 bases. Trimming cost V 2 bases and J 2 bases; bases outside gene matches: 2. Germline values: CDR1 SGHDN, CDR2 FVKESK. This CDR3 spans 14 amino acids. Here the CDR3 reads CASSQQTGNYGYTF. The DNA of the CDR3 is TGTGCCAGCAGCCAACAGACAGGGAACTATGGCTACACCTTC. Drawing the rest from reference TRBV14 and TRBJ1-2, the complete variable domain is EAGVTQFPSHSVIEKGQTVTLRCDPISGHDNLYWYRRVMGKEIKFLLHFVKESKQDESGMPNNRFLAERTGGTYSTLKVQPAELEDSGVYFCASSQQTGNYGYTFGSGTRLTVV.

This clone was recorded a few times. The chain is built from TRBV13 and TRBJ1-5, with a weak D call TRBD1 (6 bases). V lost 2 bases and J lost 6, with 11 bases in between. This CDR3 is built from 14 residues. Germline V gives CDR1 PRHDT, CDR2 FYEKMQ (reference sequence). CDR3 coding DNA: TGTGCCAGCAGCTTAAGCAGGGGTAGTCAGCCCCAGCATTTT. Protein: CASSLSRGSQPQHF.

The rearrangement joins TRBV16 to TRBJ1-1; D not resolved. Germline V gene sequence: CDR1 KGHSY, CDR2 FQNENV. The length of the CDR3 is 14 residues. Trimming took 7 bases from V and 2 from J, leaving 14 bases between them. CDR3 bases: TGTGCCAGCACCCCGGGATTTTCCAACACTGAAGCTTTCTTT. Its translation is CASTPGFSNTEAFF.

The chain is built from TRBV7-5 and TRBJ1-6. TRBV7-5 counts as a pseudogene. The CDR3 runs to 11 residues. CDR3 DNA: TGTGCCAGAAGGACTAAGCCACCCCTCCACTTT. This codes for CARRTKPPLHF.

Only a few counts were recorded for this clone. V is TRBV15 and J is TRBJ1-1; TRBD1 agrees at 7 bases. Germline-derived CDR1 and CDR2 are LNHNV and YYDKDF (reference sequence). CDR3 length: 15 residues. Germline trimming cut 3 bases from V and 6 bases from J; bases unmatched to any gene: 10. The DNA for the CDR3 is TGTGCCACCAGCAGCGGCGACAGGGTAGGGGCTGAAGCTTTCTTT. Protein product: CATSSGDRVGAEAFF.